This entry lists 13 T cell receptor beta chains sequenced from one sample in a study of blood T cell repertoires in COVID-19. The data were produced by immunoSEQ multiplex PCR, yet TCRdb's version contains in-frame clones alone and is incomplete. The sample has 130,000 to 150,000 clones, approximately 90% seen once. Sequenced material: peripheral blood. All receptors come from a woman in her sixties or seventies with active COVID-19.

The J gene is TRBJ2-6, the V gene TRBV28; D not certain. The V end lost 5 bases, the J end lost 5 bases, and 10 bases lay between the germline ends. The CDR3 runs 14 residues. Germline lookup yields CDR1 MDHEN and CDR2 SYDVKM. Here the CDR3 DNA reads TGTGCCAGCAGTCCTTTTCTGTGGGCCAACGTCCTGACTTTC. It yields the protein CASSPFLWANVLTF. Supplemented by reference TRBV28 and TRBJ2-6, the full variable domain reads DVKVTQSSRYLVKRTGEKVFLECVQDMDHENMFWYRQDPGLGLRLIYFSYDVKMKEKGDIPEGYSVSREKKERFSLILESASTNQTSMYLCASSPFLWANVLTFGAGSRLTVL.

This clone appeared a few times. The chain uses TRBV4-1 and TRBJ1-2; maybe TRBD1 (6 bases). In germline, CDR1 is MGHRA, CDR2 YSYEKL. V lost 0 bases and J 8 bases, leaving 19 bases between the germline ends. The CDR3 covers 16 residues. CDR3 DNA: TGCGCCAGCAGCCAAGATTTCAGGGGCCAGGAAGGCGGCTACACCTTC. The encoded protein is CASSQDFRGQEGGYTF.

The V call is TRBV30, the J call TRBJ1-6; D is undetermined. This CDR3 has 14 residues. Trimming stripped 5 bases from V and 7 bases from J, with 15 bases between. Germline V lookup: CDR1 GTSNPN, CDR2 SVGIG (reference sequence). CDR3 residues: CAWSGRTGNSPLHF. CDR3 DNA: TGTGCCTGGTCGGGAAGAACGGGCAATTCACCCCTCCACTTT.

The chain carries TRBV5-6 and TRBJ1-2, with 9 bases aligning to TRBD1. Germline V gene sequence: CDR1 SGHDT, CDR2 YYEEEE. Trimming took 4 bases from V and 2 from J; bases not matched to a gene: 6. The CDR3 runs 15 residues. CDR3 sequence reads: CASSEPGQGNYGYTF. Here the CDR3 DNA reads TGTGCCAGCAGCGAACCGGGACAGGGCAACTATGGCTACACCTTC. The variable domain in full, with the rest retrieved from reference TRBV5-6 and TRBJ1-2, is DAGVTQSPTHLIKTRGQQVTLRCSPKSGHDTVSWYQQALGQGPQFIFQYYEEEERQRGNFPDRFSGHQFPNYSSELNVNALLLGDSALYLCASSEPGQGNYGYTFGSGTRLTVV.

This sequence joins TRBV6-5 and TRBJ2-2, with 8 bases lining up with TRBD1. Trimming at V came to 6 bases and at J to 7 bases, leaving 7 bases not matched to a gene. The CDR3 is 14 amino acids. Germline V gene data show CDR1 as MNHEY and CDR2 as SVGAGI. The CDR3 nucleotides are TGTGCCAGCAGCGTGGACAGGGCCGGCGGGGAGCTGTTTTTT. Amino acid sequence: CASSVDRAGGELFF.

The chain employs TRBV7-2 and TRBJ1-6; D is perhaps TRBD1 (6 bases). The CDR3 spans 15 residues. The V gene lost 5 bases and the J gene lost 9 bases, with 17 bases spanning the gap. Germline-derived CDR1 and CDR2 are SGHTA and FQGNSA. The CDR3 region is CASSPKQGWSSPLHF. The CDR3 region has the DNA TGTGCCAGCAGCCCCAAACAGGGTTGGAGTTCACCCCTCCACTTT.

This clone has only one observation. J is TRBJ1-5 and V is TRBV19, with TRBD1 matching 8 bases. Germline V gene data show CDR1 as LNHDA and CDR2 as SQIVND (reference sequence). V shed 6 bases and J 3 bases; nucleotides not matched to a gene: 10. The CDR3 consists of 16 residues. The CDR3 nucleotides are TGTGCCAGTAGAAGACAGGGGACGGTGAACAATCAGCCCCAGCATTTT. Its translation is CASRRQGTVNNQPQHF.

This clone was recorded only once. The rearrangement joins TRBV9 to TRBJ2-2; TRBD2 matches at 11 bases. CDR1 is SGDLS and CDR2 is YYNGEE in the germline V gene. Losses at the gene ends were 0 bases for V and 2 bases for J; bases not matched to a gene: 6. The CDR3 is made up of 18 amino acids. CDR3 bases: TGTGCCAGCAGCGTAGCCGCTAGCGGGAGGTTTAACACCGGGGAGCTGTTTTTT. Translation: CASSVAASGRFNTGELFF.

The J gene is TRBJ2-7, the V gene TRBV7-8, with TRBD2 as a possible D gene (5 bases). The CDR3 totals 16 residues. Germline lookup yields CDR1 SGHVS and CDR2 FQNEAQ. V was pared by 1 base and J by 0 bases, with 13 bases between. The CDR3 nucleotides are TGTGCCAGCAGCTTAGTAGAAGCGGAGTTCTCCTACGAGCAGTACTTC. Protein product: CASSLVEAEFSYEQYF.

The chain is built from TRBV19 and TRBJ2-4; TRBD2 matches 8 bases. The CDR3 consists of 16 residues. Germline trimming cut 6 bases from V and 5 bases from J; bases unmatched to any gene: 12. Per germline, CDR1 LNHDA and CDR2 SQIVND (reference sequence). The chain's CDR3 is CASRGSASGRQNIQYF. The CDR3, as DNA: TGTGCCAGTAGAGGTTCGGCTAGCGGGCGGCAAAACATTCAGTACTTC.

The chain uses TRBV7-2 and TRBJ2-6, with D possibly matching TRBD1 (5 bases). Germline CDR1 SGHTA, CDR2 FQGNSA. Trimming removed 2 bases from V and 1 base from J, with 15 bases in between. The CDR3 covers 18 residues. CDR3 sequence (DNA): TGTGCCAGCAGCTTAAACGGCAGGGTGTTGTCTGGGGCCAACGTCCTGACTTTC. It encodes CASSLNGRVLSGANVLTF.

Only a few counts were recorded for this clone. The chain carries TRBV5-4 and TRBJ2-5; 8 nucleotides align to TRBD2. The CDR3 has 15 residues. With 4 bases clipped from V and 5 bases from J, the junction kept 10 bases outside the gene matches. Germline V gene lookup returns CDR1 SGHNT and CDR2 YYREEE (reference sequence). The CDR3 loop reads CASSQQQGGGETQYF. In DNA form, the CDR3 reads TGTGCCAGCAGCCAGCAGCAGGGCGGGGGGGAGACCCAGTACTTC.

As DNA, the CDR3 is TGCACCAGCAGCCACCCCAGGTACTCCTACGAGCAGTACTTC. It translates to CTSSHPRYSYEQYF. The chain is built from TRBV1 and TRBJ2-7; TRBD1, as called in the table, went unchecked against the DNA. TRBV1 is designated a pseudogene. CDR3 length equals 14 residues.